The rows below give T cell receptor beta chains drawn from one sample of a study of blood T cell repertoires in COVID-19. Only in-frame clones appear in the TCRdb table, and some are missing; sequencing was by immunoSEQ multiplex PCR. The data show 130,000 to 150,000 clones, almost 80% seen once. The sequencing sample was made of peripheral blood. These receptors originate from a man aged 45 to 65 with active or convalescent COVID-19. Both conserved end residues are part of each CDR3. D genes are given only for firm matches. A clone size is listed for some rows: how often the clone was seen (once, few, many), or a class if it is expanded.

DNA	CDR3	D	V	J	size
TGCAGCGGCGCGGTGAGCTCCTACGAGCAGTACTTC	CSGAVSSYEQYF	.	TRBV29-1	TRBJ2-7	few
TGTGCCAGCTCAAAAATAGCGGGAGGATCTGCCGGGGAGCTGTTTTTT	CASSKIAGGSAGELFF	TRBD2	TRBV18	TRBJ2-2	few
TGTGCCAGCAGCTTATGGGCGGGAGTGGGAGAGACCCAGTACTTC	CASSLWAGVGETQYF	TRBD2	TRBV7-3	TRBJ2-5	.
TGTGCCAGCAGGACAGGGGGCATGAACACTGAAGCTTTCTTT	CASRTGGMNTEAFF	TRBD1	TRBV6-5	TRBJ1-1	.
TGTGCCAGCAGCTTGACAGGAAATAATTCACCCCTCCACTTT	CASSLTGNNSPLHF	.	TRBV11-1	TRBJ1-6	medium-sized
TGTGCCAGCAGCCAAGATCGAGGGACACAAGAGACCCAGTACTTC	CASSQDRGTQETQYF	.	TRBV3-1/TRBV3-2	TRBJ2-5	.
TGTGCCAGCAGCTTGTCGACAGGGAACGAGCAGTACTTC	CASSLSTGNEQYF	TRBD1	TRBV5-5	TRBJ2-7	.
TGTGCCAGCAGCTCATTTAGAAACACAGATACGCAGTATTTT	CASSSFRNTDTQYF	.	TRBV7-9	TRBJ2-3	few
TGTGCCACCAGTGATTACAGGGCGGTTCAGCCCCAGCATTTT	CATSDYRAVQPQHF	.	TRBV24-1	TRBJ1-5	.
TGTGCCAGCAGCCCACAGAGGGAAGGTTTCTTC	CASSPQREGFF	.	TRBV7-2	TRBJ2-1	.
TGTGCCTTACTACTAGGGGGTCCCACAGATACGCAGTATTTT	CALLLGGPTDTQYF	.	TRBV30	TRBJ2-3	.
TGCGCCAGCAGCTCCGTAACAGAGAACACTGAAGCTTTCTTT	CASSSVTENTEAFF	.	TRBV5-1	TRBJ1-1	.
TGTGCCAGCGTCCGACTCTCGAGCTCTGGAAACACCATATATTTT	CASVRLSSSGNTIYF	.	TRBV28	TRBJ1-3	.